This T cell receptor beta chain is from a study of cytomegalovirus exposure and HLA in healthy donors. The donors comprised healthy bone marrow donors. PCR involved 60 Vbeta and 13 Jbeta primers. TCRdb keeps only in-frame clones here, not all; method: immunoSEQ multiplex PCR. Among fewer than 250,000 clones listed, 76% were seen once. On this clone itself: Its antigen is undetermined.

Study results and caveats: It was confirmed in vitro that a few of the CMV-associated chains were specific for CMV antigens.

The CDR3 spans 16 residues. The V end lost 1 base, the J end lost 6 bases, and 16 bases lay between the germline ends. The germline gives CDR1 MNHEY, CDR2 SMNVEV (reference sequence). Sample: PBMCs. This clonotype was obtained from a man aged 18 to 30 in good health and CMV-seronegative. This chain connects TRBV27 to TRBJ1-5, with a tentative D call TRBD1 (5 bases). The CDR3 reads CASSLWGRGGSQPQHF. The CDR3 region has the DNA TGTGCCAGCAGTTTATGGGGACGGGGGGGGAGTCAGCCCCAGCATTTT.